Below, 31 T cell receptor beta chains from the same sample are listed, as sequenced in a study of cytomegalovirus exposure and HLA in healthy donors. The repertoire was sequenced with immunoSEQ multiplex PCR; TCRdb's copy has only in-frame clones and lacks some. The top ten clones hold under 0.4% of a sample with 250,000 to 300,000 clones, nearly 90% of them seen once. The sequenced sample consisted of PBMCs. The receptors here all came from a woman between 18 and 30 years old in good health and CMV-seronegative.

The chain is built from TRBV19 and TRBJ2-1, with a possible D match to TRBD2 (6 bases). CDR3 length: 15 amino acids. Trimming removed 4 bases at V and 1 base at J, with 11 bases between. Germline V gene lookup returns CDR1 LNHDA and CDR2 SQIVND (reference sequence). The CDR3 here is CASSRLGSSYNEQFF. The CDR3, as DNA: TGTGCCAGTAGTAGACTAGGATCGTCCTACAATGAGCAGTTCTTC.

The chain combines TRBV28 with TRBJ2-5; 11 bases fit TRBD1. The CDR3 has 15 residues. Germline V gene data show CDR1 as MDHEN and CDR2 as SYDVKM. Trimming took 6 bases from V and 6 from J; bases not matched to a gene: 9. Here the CDR3 DNA reads TGTGCCAGCAGATTCAGGACAGGGGGCGAGAAGACCCAGTACTTC. This translates into CASRFRTGGEKTQYF.

The chain employs TRBV4-3 and TRBJ1-6; perhaps TRBD1 as D (6 bases). The CDR3 consists of 15 residues. Trimming took off 4 bases at V and 4 bases at J, with 11 bases between the two ends. The germline gives CDR1 LGHNA, CDR2 YSLEER. This CDR3 reads CASSPQTGYNSPLHF. The CDR3, as DNA: TGCGCCAGCAGCCCCCAGACAGGTTATAATTCACCCCTCCACTTT.

The V call is TRBV5-1, the J call TRBJ1-3; D is possibly TRBD1 (5 bases). V lost 2 bases, J lost 0 bases, and 12 bases lay in between. There are 16 residues in the CDR3. Per the germline V gene, CDR1 is SGHRS and CDR2 is YFSETQ. Here the CDR3 reads CASSFDSQSSGNTIYF. In DNA, the CDR3 is TGCGCCAGCAGCTTTGACAGCCAAAGCTCTGGAAACACCATATATTTT.

The genes are TRBV5-1 and TRBJ2-6; possibly TRBD2 for D (5 bases). This CDR3 region has 15 residues. The V end lost 4 bases, the J end lost 0 bases, and 8 bases lay between the germline ends. Per the germline V gene, CDR1 is SGHRS and CDR2 is YFSETQ. The CDR3 here is CASSRELSGANVLTF. The CDR3 nucleotides are TGCGCCAGCAGCCGGGAACTCTCTGGGGCCAACGTCCTGACTTTC.

The chain recombines TRBV5-4 with TRBJ1-3, with D possibly matching TRBD1 (6 bases). This CDR3 is 15 amino acids long. The V and J ends lost 4 bases and 0 bases respectively, with 11 bases between them. Per germline, CDR1 SGHNT and CDR2 YYREEE (reference sequence). This CDR3 reads CASSLGQSSGNTIYF. The CDR3 nucleotides read TGTGCCAGCAGCCTAGGACAGTCCTCTGGAAACACCATATATTTT.

This clone appeared a few times. This chain links TRBV6-4 with TRBJ2-3; D is unclear. This CDR3 has 16 amino acids. V lost 0 bases, J lost 0 bases, and 10 bases lay in between. CDR1 MRHNA and CDR2 SNTAGT come from the germline V gene. Here the CDR3 reads CASSDSPETSTDTQYF. CDR3 nucleotide sequence: TGTGCCAGCAGTGACTCGCCCGAGACTAGCACAGATACGCAGTATTTT.

CDR3 sequence: CASSLGFGGQGDRFF. DNA of the CDR3: TGTGCCAGCAGCTTAGGGTTTGGTGGGCAGGGCGATCGGTTCTTC. The chain joins TRBV7-2 to TRBJ2-1, with D possibly being TRBD1 (5 bases). Germline CDR1 is SGHTA and CDR2 is FQGNSA. V dropped 1 base and J dropped 15 bases, with 22 bases sitting between them. The CDR3 is 15 residues long.

The DNA for the CDR3 is TGTGCCAGCAGTTTAGTGGGGAGGGATCAGCCCCAGCATTTT. It codes for CASSLVGRDQPQHF. V and J are TRBV28 and TRBJ1-5; D gene uncertain. Germline CDR1 and CDR2: MDHEN and SYDVKM. Trimming took 2 bases from V and 5 from J, leaving 10 bases between them. There are 14 residues in the CDR3.

The genes are TRBV5-1 and TRBJ1-5; D not resolved. V gave up 5 bases and J gave up 0 bases, with 12 bases separating them. Germline CDR1 SGHRS, CDR2 YFSETQ. The CDR3 has 15 residues. The CDR3 DNA reads as TGCGCCAGCAGTCTCGACGGGTTTAGCAATCAGCCCCAGCATTTT. Its translation is CASSLDGFSNQPQHF.

The rearrangement joins TRBV27 to TRBJ2-1; TRBD2 is a possible D gene (6 bases). The CDR3 is 15 amino acids. Germline V gives CDR1 MNHEY, CDR2 SMNVEV (reference sequence). V lost 6 bases and J lost 3, with 15 bases in between. CDR3 sequence (DNA): TGTGCCAGCAGCCGCACGGAGGGCGTCTACAATGAGCAGTTCTTC. Protein sequence: CASSRTEGVYNEQFF.

The J gene is TRBJ1-5, the V gene TRBV28, with D hard to call. The CDR3 consists of 12 residues. CDR1 is MDHEN, CDR2 SYDVKM, per germline. The V gene lost 1 base and the J gene lost 5 bases, with 3 bases spanning the gap. In DNA, the CDR3 is TGTGCCAGCAGTTTATCGTATCAGCCCCAGCATTTT. Translated, it gives CASSLSYQPQHF.

This clone showed up just once. This chain joins TRBV10-3 and TRBJ1-5; the D is unclear. V was clipped by 3 bases and J by 0 bases, with 6 bases between them. Germline lookup yields CDR1 ENHRY and CDR2 SYGVKD. There are 14 residues in the CDR3. CDR3 nucleotide sequence: TGTGCCATCAGTGACCAGGATAGCAATCAGCCCCAGCATTTT. Its translation is CAISDQDSNQPQHF.

This clone was recorded once. This chain joins TRBV5-1 and TRBJ1-6; TRBD1 might be the D (5 bases). Trimming shortened V by 4 bases and J by 7 bases, and 15 bases separated the two germline ends. Germline CDR1 SGHRS, CDR2 YFSETQ. The CDR3 runs to 15 residues. The DNA of the CDR3 is TGCGCCAGCAGCCCCGGGGACTTCAGGAATTCACCCCTCCACTTT. Residues: CASSPGDFRNSPLHF.

This clone was found once. This chain joins TRBV5-4 and TRBJ2-2, with unresolved D. Trimming removed 2 bases from V and 4 bases from J, with 9 bases in between. The CDR3 runs 14 residues. Germline CDR1 and CDR2: SGHNT and YYREEE (reference sequence). In DNA form, the CDR3 reads TGTGCCAGCAGCTTTCCAGGATCCACCGGGGAGCTGTTTTTT. Translating it yields CASSFPGSTGELFF.

The gene calls are TRBV5-1 and TRBJ2-2, with 10 positions matching TRBD2. The trim removed 2 bases at V and 1 base at J, leaving 5 bases unmatched. Germline lookup yields CDR1 SGHRS and CDR2 YFSETQ. This CDR3 is 17 amino acids long. CDR3 amino acids: CASSLSSGGLNTGELFF. The CDR3 DNA sequence: TGCGCCAGCAGCTTATCTAGCGGGGGCCTGAACACCGGGGAGCTGTTTTTT.

This chain connects TRBV2 to TRBJ2-7; perhaps TRBD2 as D (6 bases). V lost 10 bases to trimming and J lost 0 bases, with 10 bases between them. This CDR3 spans 12 amino acids. CDR1 SNHLY and CDR2 FYNNEI come from the germline V gene. CDR3 region: CATREDSYEQYF. The CDR3 DNA follows: TGTGCCACGAGGGAGGACTCCTACGAGCAGTACTTC.

V gene TRBV28 combines with J gene TRBJ1-1; D gene uncertain. CDR1 and CDR2 from the germline V gene are MDHEN and SYDVKM. V lost 6 bases and J 4 bases, leaving 12 bases between the germline ends. CDR3 length: 13 residues. CDR3: CASRTPRGTEAFF. The DNA for the CDR3 is TGTGCCAGCAGAACTCCCCGGGGCACTGAAGCTTTCTTT.

V usage is TRBV7-9 and J usage is TRBJ2-7; maybe TRBD2 (6 bases). Per germline, CDR1 SEHNR and CDR2 FQNEAQ (reference sequence). The V end was cut by 2 bases, the J end by 6 bases, with 14 bases between. This CDR3 is 14 amino acids long. The CDR3 loop is CASSLSLGGPEQYV. The CDR3 DNA reads TGTGCCAGCAGCTTAAGTTTAGGAGGGCCCGAGCAGTACGTC.

The chain employs TRBV28 and TRBJ1-6; D uncertain. There are 13 residues in the CDR3. V lost 6 bases and J lost 3, with 6 bases in between. The germline V gene encodes CDR1 MDHEN and CDR2 SYDVKM. CDR3 DNA sequence: TGTGCCAGCAGGACAAGCTATAATTCACCCCTCCACTTT. It translates to CASRTSYNSPLHF.

The genes are TRBV27 and TRBJ2-1; the match to TRBD2 covers 10 bases. Per germline, CDR1 MNHEY and CDR2 SMNVEV (reference sequence). The CDR3 extends over 16 amino acids. J gave up 4 bases and V 5 bases, and 8 bases lay outside the gene matches. The CDR3 DNA sequence: TGTGCCAGCAGTCCAAGCGGGGGGGAGTTGTACAATGAGCAGTTCTTC. Its protein product is CASSPSGGELYNEQFF.

V usage is TRBV11-2 and J usage is TRBJ1-2; unclear D gene. The CDR3 consists of 12 residues. Trimming shortened V by 2 bases and J by 5 bases, and 6 bases separated the two germline ends. Germline V gene lookup returns CDR1 SGHAT and CDR2 FQNNGV. The DNA of the CDR3 is TGTGCCAGCAGCTTATGGGCATATGGCTACACCTTC. The encoded protein is CASSLWAYGYTF.

This CDR3 reads CASRNVGQGVYYEQYF. In DNA, the CDR3 is TGCGCCAGCAGAAACGTCGGACAGGGGGTATACTACGAGCAGTACTTC. The V and J genes are TRBV4-1 and TRBJ2-7; 10 bases are a match to TRBD1. The V gene's germline CDR1 is MGHRA and CDR2 YSYEKL. The ends lost 6 bases at V and 3 bases at J; junction bases unmatched: 11. CDR3 length: 16 amino acids.

V and J are TRBV21-1 and TRBJ1-2; the D call of TRBD1 is as the table states it, not checked on the DNA. TRBV21-1 is classified as a pseudogene. This CDR3 has 13 amino acids. The CDR3 DNA follows: TGTGCCAGCTTCGGGACAGGCAAGTATGGCTACACCTTC. Translation: CASFGTGKYGYTF.

This rearrangement joins TRBV4-3 to TRBJ2-2; possibly TRBD2 for D (6 bases). This CDR3 is built from 18 residues. V lost 4 bases and J 5 bases, leaving 23 bases between the germline ends. Germline V gene lookup returns CDR1 LGHNA and CDR2 YSLEER. CDR3: CASSPAQHLAFGTGELFF. The CDR3 DNA reads as TGCGCCAGCAGCCCAGCCCAGCACCTAGCGTTTGGGACCGGGGAGCTGTTTTTT.

This sequence joins TRBV27 and TRBJ1-1; the match to TRBD1 covers 7 bases. V shed 4 bases, J shed 2 bases, and the junction held 4 bases outside the gene matches. The germline V gene encodes CDR1 MNHEY and CDR2 SMNVEV (reference sequence). The CDR3 runs to 14 residues. Written as DNA, the CDR3 is TGTGCCAGCAGTTATGGGACAGCCAACACTGAAGCTTTCTTT. Translating it yields CASSYGTANTEAFF.

This rearrangement joins TRBV6-1 to TRBJ2-1; D is possibly TRBD2 (6 bases). The CDR3 runs to 16 residues. CDR1 is MNHNS and CDR2 is SASEGT in the germline V gene. V shed 3 bases and J shed 6 bases, with 18 bases lying between them. CDR3 sequence reads: CASSDRRANGFNEQFF. The CDR3 DNA reads as TGTGCCAGCAGTGATAGGAGGGCAAACGGGTTCAATGAGCAGTTCTTC.

This chain links TRBV5-8 with TRBJ2-7; 9 bases agree with TRBD1. This CDR3 is built from 16 residues. The V gene end was trimmed by 4 bases and the J gene end by 5 bases; junction bases not matched to a gene: 13. The germline gives CDR1 SGHTS, CDR2 YDEGEE. The CDR3 protein is CASSPTGRTGENEQYF. CDR3 nucleotide sequence: TGTGCCAGCAGCCCAACTGGACGGACAGGGGAGAACGAGCAGTACTTC.

The gene calls are TRBV4-3 and TRBJ2-5; 14 nucleotides agree with TRBD2. Germline CDR1 reads LGHNA; CDR2 reads YSLEER. There are 19 residues in the CDR3. V shed 4 bases and J 5 bases; nucleotides not matched to a gene: 15. The CDR3 spells CASSPGLAGGAALLETQYF. The DNA of the CDR3 is TGCGCCAGCAGCCCAGGACTAGCGGGGGGAGCAGCTTTGTTGGAGACCCAGTACTTC.

The chain links TRBV4-1 to TRBJ2-1; 11 bases map to TRBD2. J lost 5 bases, V lost 4 bases, and 4 bases had no gene match. Germline CDR1 and CDR2: MGHRA and YSYEKL. This CDR3 is 15 amino acids long. The CDR3 DNA reads as TGCGCCAGCAGCCCTACTAGCGGGGGCAACAATGAGCAGTTCTTC. It codes for CASSPTSGGNNEQFF.

The chain recombines TRBV2 with TRBJ2-2, with TRBD2 as a possible D gene (6 bases). CDR1 is SNHLY and CDR2 is FYNNEI in the germline V gene. The CDR3 has 14 amino acids. V was shortened by 7 bases and J by 6 bases, with 15 bases between the two germline ends. The CDR3 here is CASTQLAGSGELFF. The CDR3 nucleotides read TGTGCCAGCACCCAACTAGCTGGGTCCGGGGAGCTGTTTTTT.